One and the same sample provided the 19 T cell receptor beta chains below, sequenced in a study of blood T cell repertoires in COVID-19. Clones were read by immunoSEQ multiplex PCR, and TCRdb kept only the in-frame ones, dropping some. The sample comprises about 250,000 clones, roughly 80% of which are singletons, and approximately 5% rests with the top ten. Sequencing input: PBMCs or T cells enriched from blood (not recorded which). These receptors originate from a man aged 35-49 years who had been exposed to COVID-19.

The chain uses TRBV4-1 and TRBJ2-3; 11 positions match TRBD2. Germline V gene data show CDR1 as MGHRA and CDR2 as YSYEKL. The CDR3 length is 17 residues. V lost 4 bases to trimming and J lost 2 bases; unmatched junction nucleotides: 8. The DNA of the CDR3 is TGCGCCAGCAGCCTAGGACCGGGACTAGCGGTCACAGATACGCAGTATTTT. Translation: CASSLGPGLAVTDTQYF.

V gene TRBV18 combines with J gene TRBJ1-1, with D possibly TRBD1 on 5 matching bases. Germline CDR1 is KGHSH and CDR2 is LQKENI. The CDR3 extends over 16 amino acids. Trimming shortened V by 6 bases and J by 2 bases, and 19 bases separated the two germline ends. CDR3 nucleotides: TGTGCCAGCTCCCCCAAGCTGGGGCAGTATAACACTGAAGCTTTCTTT. Translating it yields CASSPKLGQYNTEAFF.

This clone was found once. The chain is built from TRBV9 and TRBJ1-5; D remains ambiguous. This CDR3 spans 13 amino acids. With 1 base removed from V and 3 bases from J, the gap between germline ends came to 5 bases. Germline lookup yields CDR1 SGDLS and CDR2 YYNGEE. DNA for the CDR3: TGTGCCAGCAGCGTAACAGACAATCAGCCCCAGCATTTT. Amino acids: CASSVTDNQPQHF.

The chain recombines TRBV19 with TRBJ2-7; 9 bases are a match to TRBD1. Germline trimming cut 4 bases from V and 5 bases from J; bases unmatched to any gene: 9. The CDR3 runs 15 residues. Germline CDR1 and CDR2: LNHDA and SQIVND (reference sequence). The CDR3 loop reads CASSKIPGQGDEQYF. The DNA of the CDR3 is TGTGCCAGTAGTAAAATACCGGGACAGGGTGACGAGCAGTACTTC.

The chain joins TRBV6-1 to TRBJ1-1; the D is unclear. Trimming removed 0 bases from V and 5 bases from J, with 13 bases in between. Per the germline V gene, CDR1 is MNHNS and CDR2 is SASEGT. The CDR3 sequence is 15 residues long. CDR3 bases: TGTGCCAGCAGTGAAGCGCCGGGTTCTGTTACTGAAGCTTTCTTT. This gives the protein CASSEAPGSVTEAFF.

This clone was found once. The chain is built from TRBV29-1 and TRBJ2-7; 9 bases align to TRBD2. CDR1 is SQVTM and CDR2 is ANQGSEA in the germline V gene. The ends lost 4 bases at V and 6 bases at J; junction bases unmatched: 7. The CDR3 totals 13 residues. CDR3 sequence: CSVVAGAHREQYF. The DNA for the CDR3 is TGCAGCGTTGTAGCGGGAGCCCATCGCGAGCAGTACTTC.

The chain has TRBV12-3 or TRBV12-4 and TRBJ2-2; a weak D match, TRBD2 (5 bases). Trimming cost V 5 bases and J 2 bases, with 6 bases left between them. The CDR3 length is 13 residues. CDR3 nucleotide sequence: TGTGCCAGCAGTCGGGAAAACACCGGGGAGCTGTTTTTT. Translated: CASSRENTGELFF.

This clone occurred once. The J gene is TRBJ2-7, the V gene TRBV7-6, with D possibly TRBD2 on 5 matching bases. This CDR3 region has 14 residues. The germline V and J ends were trimmed by 2 bases and 2 bases, with 10 bases remaining between them. In germline, CDR1 is SGHVS, CDR2 FNYEAQ. CDR3 residues: CASSLNGAAYEQYF. DNA for the CDR3: TGTGCCAGCAGCTTAAATGGAGCGGCCTACGAGCAGTACTTC.

The chain is built from TRBV18 and TRBJ2-2, with 10 bases lining up with TRBD2. Germline V gene sequence: CDR1 KGHSH, CDR2 LQKENI. The V segment lost 1 base and the J segment 5 bases; nucleotides outside the gene matches: 4. CDR3 size: 16 residues. As DNA, the CDR3 is TGTGCCAGCTCACCACTAGCGGGAGGAGGTACCGGGGAGCTGTTTTTT. This sequence encodes CASSPLAGGGTGELFF.

The CDR3 is CASSFPAQGAKNEQFF. The CDR3 DNA is TGTGCCAGCAGTTTCCCGGCACAGGGGGCGAAGAATGAGCAGTTCTTC. This chain uses TRBV25-1 with TRBJ2-1; 9 bases fit TRBD1. This CDR3 has 16 residues. V shed 5 bases, J shed 7 bases, and the junction held 12 bases outside the gene matches. Germline CDR1 and CDR2: MGHDK and SYGVNS.

The chain combines TRBV12-5 with TRBJ1-1; D might be TRBD1 (6 bases). The germline V and J ends were trimmed by 7 bases and 4 bases, with 13 bases remaining between them. Germline CDR1 reads LGHNT; CDR2 reads FRNRAP. CDR3 length: 13 residues. CDR3 protein: CASAPDRRTEAFF. CDR3 sequence (DNA): TGTGCTAGTGCTCCTGACAGGCGCACTGAAGCTTTCTTT. Variable domain in full (rest from reference TRBV12-5 and TRBJ1-1): DARVTQTPRHKVTEMGQEVTMRCQPILGHNTVFWYRQTMMQGLELLAYFRNRAPLDDSGMPKDRFSAEMPDATLATLKIQPSEPRDSAVYFCASAPDRRTEAFFGQGTRLTVV.

The rearrangement links TRBV13 to TRBJ2-1; D is possibly TRBD2 (6 bases). Trimming left V 5 bases short and J 2 bases short, with 10 bases between. The germline gives CDR1 PRHDT, CDR2 FYEKMQ (reference sequence). This CDR3 is 14 amino acids long. In nucleotides, the CDR3 is TGTGCCAGCAGCCAAACTAGCCCCTACAATGAGCAGTTCTTC. It codes for CASSQTSPYNEQFF.

This chain connects TRBV7-9 to TRBJ2-7; D is unresolved. The V and J ends lost 5 bases and 2 bases respectively, with 13 bases between them. The CDR3 contains 14 residues. CDR1 is SEHNR, CDR2 FQNEAQ, per germline (reference sequence). The DNA for the CDR3 is TGTGCCAGCAGCCCTACACGACACCCCTACGAGCAGTACTTC. Translation gives CASSPTRHPYEQYF. The entire variable domain, with the rest obtained from reference TRBV7-9 and TRBJ2-7, is as follows: DTGVSQNPRHKITKRGQNVTFRCDPISEHNRLYWYRQTLGQGPEFLTYFQNEAQLEKSRLLSDRFSAERPKGSFSTLEIQRTEQGDSAMYLCASSPTRHPYEQYFGPGTRLTVT.

This clone was observed once. CDR3 nucleotide sequence: TGTGCCAGCACCCCAGGGGAAGACTATGGCTACACCTTC. This translates into CASTPGEDYGYTF. The chain recombines TRBV5-4 with TRBJ1-2, with D possibly being TRBD1 (6 bases). Per the germline V gene, CDR1 is SGHNT and CDR2 is YYREEE (reference sequence). With 6 bases removed from V and 3 bases from J, the gap between germline ends came to 12 bases. This CDR3 spans 13 amino acids.

This clone was counted a few times. CDR3 nucleotide sequence: TGTGCCAGCAGCCCCATCAGCGTTACTGGCTACACCTTC. It specifies CASSPISVTGYTF. The chain combines TRBV7-9 with TRBJ1-2; D is ambiguous. This CDR3 is 13 amino acids long. V was shortened by 5 bases and J by 7 bases, with 14 bases between the two germline ends. CDR1 and CDR2 from the germline V gene are SEHNR and FQNEAQ (reference sequence).

The V gene is TRBV9, the J gene TRBJ1-6; D is possibly TRBD1 (6 bases). CDR3 length equals 17 residues. The germline gives CDR1 SGDLS, CDR2 YYNGEE. V was trimmed by 3 bases and J by 7 bases, leaving 20 bases between them. The CDR3 reads CASSAPEGGGINSPLHF. CDR3 nucleotides: TGTGCCAGCAGCGCCCCGGAGGGAGGGGGTATCAATTCACCCCTCCACTTT. Using reference TRBV9 and TRBJ1-6 for the parts outside the CDR3, the full variable domain is DSGVTQTPKHLITATGQRVTLRCSPRSGDLSVYWYQQSLDQGLQFLIQYYNGEERAKGNILERFSAQQFPDLHSELNLSSLELGDSALYFCASSAPEGGGINSPLHFGNGTRLTVT.

This sequence joins TRBV19 and TRBJ2-1, with TRBD1 identical over 9 bases. Germline V gene lookup returns CDR1 LNHDA and CDR2 SQIVND (reference sequence). Germline trimming cut 9 bases from V and 5 bases from J; bases unmatched to any gene: 8. The CDR3 consists of 14 residues. CDR3 in amino acids: CASHSGQGNNEQFF. The CDR3, as DNA: TGTGCCAGCCACTCGGGACAGGGCAACAATGAGCAGTTCTTC.

The genes are TRBV24-1 and TRBJ1-2; no clear D gene. This CDR3 spans 14 amino acids. The V end was cut by 0 bases, the J end by 5 bases, with 9 bases between. The germline V gene encodes CDR1 KGHDR and CDR2 SFDVKD. As DNA, the CDR3 is TGTGCCACCAGTGATTTGACCAGTTCGTATGGCTACACCTTC. Translation gives CATSDLTSSYGYTF.

This clone was seen once. The chain has TRBV11-3 and TRBJ2-7, with D unresolved. V was clipped by 1 base and J by 2 bases, with 12 bases between them. Looked up from germline, CDR1 is SGHNT and CDR2 is YENEEA. The CDR3 extends over 15 amino acids. The CDR3 DNA reads TGTGCCAGCAGCTTAGTCCCGAGCCGTACCTACGAGCAGTACTTC. It codes for CASSLVPSRTYEQYF. The entire variable domain, with the rest obtained from reference TRBV11-3 and TRBJ2-7, is as follows: EAGVVQSPRYKIIEKKQPVAFWCNPISGHNTLYWYLQNLGQGPELLIRYENEEAVDDSQLPKDRFSAERLKGVDSTLKIQPAELGDSAVYLCASSLVPSRTYEQYFGPGTRLTVT.